This T cell receptor (beta chain) derives from a study of cytomegalovirus exposure and HLA in healthy donors. Trimming left V 0 bases short and J 3 bases short, with 4 bases between. The CDR3 covers 13 residues. Germline loops: CDR1 SGHDT, CDR2 YYEEEE. The donors were members of the validation cohort, which comprised more than 90 subjects and was separate from the first cohort of roughly 700 subjects. Overall study findings and caveats: The study put some 160 TCR beta chains on its list as cytomegalovirus-associated. In vitro data verified three CMV-associated chains as specific for CMV antigens. First-cohort TCR clusters were later found to tend to co-occur in the roughly 110 validation repertoires.

Assay used: immunoSEQ multiplex PCR; TCRdb lists only in-frame clones, some missing. This table holds about 56,000 clones, just over 90% found once. As regards this clone: Its antigen is not known.

The chain uses TRBV5-6 and TRBJ2-4; D uncertain. The sample comprised PBMCs. The receptor's source is a man in his late teens or twenties in good health and CMV-seronegative. The CDR3: CASSLAIKNIQYF. CDR3 sequence (DNA): TGTGCCAGCAGCTTGGCTATCAAAAACATTCAGTACTTC.